This T cell receptor (beta chain) emerged from a study of technical replicates of blood from a few donors. CDR3 length: 18 amino acids. Trimming cost V 0 bases and J 5 bases; bases outside gene matches: 10. Germline V gives CDR1 SGDLS, CDR2 YYNGEE. The table came from immunoSEQ multiplex PCR; TCRdb's copy has only in-frame clones and leaves some out. The sample records about 89,000 clones, roughly 94% being singletons. The TCR was taken from a human donor in good health. The sequencing input was T cells isolated from PBMCs. This rearrangement joins TRBV9 to TRBJ2-1, with 11 bases matching TRBD2. CDR3 amino acids: CASSVGESSGGTDNEQFF. The CDR3, as DNA: TGTGCCAGCAGCGTAGGAGAGTCTAGCGGGGGGACGGACAATGAGCAGTTCTTC.